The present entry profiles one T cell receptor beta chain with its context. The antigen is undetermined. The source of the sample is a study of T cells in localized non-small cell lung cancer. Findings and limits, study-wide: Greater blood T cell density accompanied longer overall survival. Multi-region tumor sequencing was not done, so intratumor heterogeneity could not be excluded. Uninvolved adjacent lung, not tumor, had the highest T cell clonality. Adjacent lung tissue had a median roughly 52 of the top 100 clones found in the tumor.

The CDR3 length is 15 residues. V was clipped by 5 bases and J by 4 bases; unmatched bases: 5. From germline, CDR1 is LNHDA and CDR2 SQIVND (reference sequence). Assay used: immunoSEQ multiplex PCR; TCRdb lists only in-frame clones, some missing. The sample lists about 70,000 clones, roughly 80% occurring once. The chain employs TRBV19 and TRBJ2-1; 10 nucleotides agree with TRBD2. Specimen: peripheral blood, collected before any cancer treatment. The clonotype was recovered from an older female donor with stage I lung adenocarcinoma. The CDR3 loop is CASSEGLAPYNEQFF. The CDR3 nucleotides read TGTGCCAGTAGTGAGGGACTAGCGCCTTACAATGAGCAGTTCTTC.